Below, 29 T cell receptor beta chains from the same sample are listed, as sequenced in a study of shared clonotypes between healthy human individuals. Only CD45RO-negative cells positively selected for CCR7 counted as naive CD8 cells, so terminally differentiated effector memory CD45RA+ cells were excluded. Produced via immunoSEQ multiplex PCR; TCRdb's table is partial and in-frame only. The sample records about 2.1 million clones, just under 95% being singletons. The sequenced sample was naive CD8+ T cells from PBMCs. The receptors come from a young man in good health. Some clones in this sample may be carry-over from other donors' samples.

In its sample, this clone was seen once. The genes are TRBV7-9 and TRBJ2-2, with 9 bases that match TRBD2. CDR3 size: 14 residues. V lost 3 bases and J lost 8; bases outside the gene matches: 4. Germline assignment: CDR1 SEHNR and CDR2 FQNEAQ (reference sequence). The CDR3 loop is CASSFLAGPGELFF. The CDR3 DNA follows: TGTGCCAGCAGCTTCCTAGCGGGACCAGGGGAGCTGTTTTTT.

This chain links TRBV28 with TRBJ2-7; 7 bases line up with TRBD2. The ends lost 3 bases at V and 4 bases at J; junction bases unmatched: 6. The germline gives CDR1 MDHEN, CDR2 SYDVKM. CDR3 length: 14 amino acids. The CDR3 is CASSFRGSTYEQYF. CDR3 nucleotides: TGTGCCAGCAGTTTTCGCGGGAGTACGTACGAGCAGTACTTC.

The chain links TRBV6-6 to TRBJ1-5; D is ambiguous. This CDR3 has 15 residues. Germline V lookup: CDR1 MNHNY, CDR2 SVGAGI (reference sequence). V was cut by 2 bases and J by 3 bases, with 11 bases left in between. In DNA form, the CDR3 reads TGTGCCAGCAGTTACCTTCTAGGAAACAATCAGCCCCAGCATTTT. It specifies CASSYLLGNNQPQHF.

This chain connects TRBV28 to TRBJ1-6; D ambiguous. Trimming cost V 0 bases and J 7 bases, with 7 bases left between them. CDR1 and CDR2 (germline): MDHEN, SYDVKM. The CDR3 covers 14 residues. CDR3 DNA sequence: TGTGCCAGCAGTTTATGGGGGAAGAATTCACCCCTCCACTTT. It codes for CASSLWGKNSPLHF.

The chain is built from TRBV7-9 and TRBJ1-4, with D maybe TRBD1 (5 bases). The CDR3 totals 15 residues. V lost 5 bases and J 5 bases, leaving 15 bases between the germline ends. The germline V gene has CDR1 SEHNR and CDR2 FQNEAQ (reference sequence). The CDR3 region has the DNA TGTGCCAGCAGCGGTCGGGACGCCTCGAATGAAAAACTGTTTTTT. As protein: CASSGRDASNEKLFF.

The rearrangement joins TRBV2 to TRBJ2-2, with a weak D call TRBD1 (5 bases). The CDR3 covers 14 residues. CDR1 SNHLY and CDR2 FYNNEI come from the germline V gene. V gave up 11 bases and J gave up 0 bases, with 13 bases separating them. In DNA form, the CDR3 reads TGTGCCGGCCAACAGGTTTCGAACACCGGGGAGCTGTTTTTT. It encodes CAGQQVSNTGELFF.

This chain joins TRBV7-9 and TRBJ1-4; D is undetermined. The V and J ends lost 3 bases and 5 bases respectively, with 10 bases between them. This CDR3 is built from 14 residues. CDR1 is SEHNR, CDR2 FQNEAQ, per germline (reference sequence). CDR3 DNA: TGTGCCAGCAGCTTTGGCGGCCCCAATGAAAAACTGTTTTTT. Translating gives CASSFGGPNEKLFF.

The gene calls are TRBV5-4 and TRBJ2-2, with TRBD1 matching over 8 bases. Germline V gives CDR1 SGHNT, CDR2 YYREEE (reference sequence). The CDR3 covers 15 residues. Trimming cost V 5 bases and J 5 bases; bases outside gene matches: 8. The CDR3 DNA reads as TGTGCCAGCAGGTCGACGCAGGGGGCTACCGGGGAGCTGTTTTTT. Its protein product is CASRSTQGATGELFF.

The chain combines TRBV29-1 with TRBJ2-5; TRBD1 aligns across 8 bases. The CDR3 spans 14 residues. Trimming cost V 1 base and J 3 bases; bases outside gene matches: 4. The germline gives CDR1 SQVTM, CDR2 ANQGSEA. DNA for the CDR3: TGCAGCGTTGAAGGGGGACAGGTGGAAGAGACCCAGTACTTC. Residues: CSVEGGQVEETQYF.

The chain is built from TRBV29-1 and TRBJ2-7; TRBD1 is a possible D gene (6 bases). This CDR3 has 14 residues. V lost 7 bases to trimming and J lost 0 bases, with 16 bases between them. The V gene's germline CDR1 is SQVTM and CDR2 ANQGSEA. The CDR3 spells CSALSRDTSYEQYF. CDR3 nucleotide sequence: TGCAGCGCCCTGTCACGGGACACCTCCTACGAGCAGTACTTC.

The chain carries TRBV27 and TRBJ2-3, with D possibly TRBD1 on 5 matching bases. V was shortened by 3 bases and J by 1 base, with 8 bases between the two germline ends. The CDR3 spans 14 residues. Looked up from germline, CDR1 is MNHEY and CDR2 is SMNVEV (reference sequence). The DNA of the CDR3 is TGTGCCAGCAGTTTCCGCAGGGGCACAGATACGCAGTATTTT. Translating gives CASSFRRGTDTQYF.

This clone appeared once. This rearrangement joins TRBV5-1 to TRBJ2-2; D unresolved. This CDR3 contains 17 residues. The germline V gene has CDR1 SGHRS and CDR2 YFSETQ. V gave up 4 bases and J gave up 3 bases, with 19 bases separating them. CDR3: CASSPTRASRDTGELFF. DNA for the CDR3: TGCGCCAGCAGCCCAACCCGGGCCTCTCGCGACACCGGGGAGCTGTTTTTT.

V is TRBV28 and J is TRBJ2-2, with D hard to call. V was pared by 6 bases and J by 1 base, with 9 bases between. Germline V gives CDR1 MDHEN, CDR2 SYDVKM. This CDR3 region has 14 residues. The CDR3 spells CASRLGENTGELFF. Written as DNA, the CDR3 is TGTGCCAGCAGACTTGGGGAGAACACCGGGGAGCTGTTTTTT.

This chain joins TRBV2 and TRBJ1-1, with D maybe TRBD1 (5 bases). Trimming stripped 6 bases from V and 1 base from J, with 15 bases between. Germline V gene sequence: CDR1 SNHLY, CDR2 FYNNEI. This CDR3 is built from 15 residues. CDR3 sequence: CASRLSETANTEAFF. Here the CDR3 DNA reads TGTGCCAGCAGGCTTTCGGAGACAGCGAACACTGAAGCTTTCTTT.

V is TRBV6-5 and J is TRBJ2-1; no clear D. The V end was cut by 0 bases, the J end by 4 bases, with 10 bases between. The CDR3 runs 15 residues. CDR1 is MNHEY, CDR2 SVGAGI, per germline. The CDR3 DNA sequence: TGTGCCAGCAGTTACTCGGTCGATGCGTACAATGAGCAGTTCTTC. This sequence encodes CASSYSVDAYNEQFF.

This sequence joins TRBV7-2 and TRBJ2-5, with 9 bases fitting TRBD2. This CDR3 region has 14 residues. The V and J ends lost 7 bases and 5 bases, in that order; junction bases with no gene match: 8. Germline CDR1 is SGHTA and CDR2 is FQGNSA. The CDR3 loop is CASNPWREGETQYF. In nucleotides, the CDR3 is TGTGCCAGCAACCCGTGGCGGGAGGGGGAGACCCAGTACTTC.

This rearrangement joins TRBV19 to TRBJ2-5; TRBD2 might be the D (6 bases). In germline, CDR1 is LNHDA, CDR2 SQIVND (reference sequence). The V end lost 5 bases, the J end lost 2 bases, and 27 bases lay between the germline ends. The CDR3 length is 19 residues. The DNA of the CDR3 is TGTGCCAGTAGTCTCCAAGTGGGGTTCGTGGGAGGTCCGCAAGAGACCCAGTACTTC. It specifies CASSLQVGFVGGPQETQYF.

The chain has TRBV5-8 and TRBJ1-1; D gene uncertain. CDR1 is SGHTS, CDR2 YDEGEE, per germline. The CDR3 sequence is 12 residues long. The V end lost 5 bases, the J end lost 4 bases, and 9 bases lay between the germline ends. As DNA, the CDR3 is TGTGCCAGCAGGTGGGGAGGCACTGAAGCTTTCTTT. Its protein is CASRWGGTEAFF.

The chain carries TRBV4-2 and TRBJ2-7, with 8 positions matching TRBD1. CDR1 is LGHNA and CDR2 is YNFKEQ in the germline V gene. The CDR3 sequence is 14 residues long. Germline trimming cut 4 bases from V and 3 bases from J; bases unmatched to any gene: 5. The CDR3 loop is CASSLDRGNYEQYF. CDR3 sequence (DNA): TGTGCCAGCAGCCTCGACAGGGGCAACTACGAGCAGTACTTC.

The J gene is TRBJ2-1, the V gene TRBV29-1; D possibly corresponds to TRBD2 (6 bases). Trimming cost V 8 bases and J 0 bases, with 17 bases left between them. CDR1 SQVTM and CDR2 ANQGSEA come from the germline V gene. The CDR3 extends over 15 amino acids. CDR3 DNA: TGCAGCCTTAATCGACGGGGGAGCTCCTACAATGAGCAGTTCTTC. Residues: CSLNRRGSSYNEQFF.

The rearrangement joins TRBV4-3 to TRBJ2-1; D might be TRBD2 (6 bases). Trimming took off 2 bases at V and 3 bases at J, with 11 bases between the two ends. Germline V lookup: CDR1 LGHNA, CDR2 YSLEER. The CDR3 consists of 15 residues. The CDR3 nucleotides are TGCGCCAGCAGCCAAATCTTGACTAGCTACAATGAGCAGTTCTTC. Residues: CASSQILTSYNEQFF.

The rearrangement uses TRBV16 and TRBJ1-5, with D hard to call. Germline CDR1 is KGHSY and CDR2 is FQNENV. The CDR3 totals 12 residues. V lost 0 bases and J 6 bases, leaving 3 bases between the germline ends. The CDR3 DNA reads TGTGCCAGCAGCCAATCTGTTCAGCCCCAGCATTTT. Translated: CASSQSVQPQHF.

The V and J genes are TRBV27 and TRBJ1-1, with D possibly matching TRBD1 (5 bases). Germline assignment: CDR1 MNHEY and CDR2 SMNVEV (reference sequence). This CDR3 spans 15 amino acids. V was cut by 3 bases and J by 0 bases, with 11 bases left in between. Here the CDR3 DNA reads TGTGCCAGCAGTTTGGCAGGGACGGTGAACACTGAAGCTTTCTTT. Protein sequence: CASSLAGTVNTEAFF.

This clone has a single count. The J gene is TRBJ1-1, the V gene TRBV7-9, with a weak D call TRBD1 (5 bases). Germline V gene sequence: CDR1 SEHNR, CDR2 FQNEAQ (reference sequence). The CDR3 contains 13 residues. Deletions cut 8 bases from V and 6 bases from J, with 16 bases between. The DNA of the CDR3 is TGTGCCAGCGGGGGGAGGACCGTTTCTGAAGCTTTCTTT. Its translation is CASGGRTVSEAFF.

The chain employs TRBV5-1 and TRBJ1-3; 11 nucleotides line up with TRBD1. Germline V gene data show CDR1 as SGHRS and CDR2 as YFSETQ. V shed 6 bases and J 2 bases; nucleotides not matched to a gene: 4. This CDR3 comprises 15 residues. The CDR3 coding sequence is TGCGCCAGCACCGAGGACAGGGGGCCTGGAAACACCATATATTTT. Protein product: CASTEDRGPGNTIYF.

The chain carries TRBV28 and TRBJ1-2; D is perhaps TRBD1 (5 bases). CDR1 MDHEN and CDR2 SYDVKM come from the germline V gene. The ends were cut back, 5 bases at V and 1 base at J, with 8 bases in the middle. The CDR3 runs 13 residues. The CDR3 nucleotides are TGTGCCAGCAGTGGAAGGGGTAACTATGGCTACACCTTC. It specifies CASSGRGNYGYTF.

The gene calls are TRBV6-4 and TRBJ2-1; 12 positions agree with TRBD2. The CDR3 length is 15 residues. Germline V gene data show CDR1 as MRHNA and CDR2 as SNTAGT. Trimming cost V 1 base and J 7 bases; bases outside gene matches: 2. The CDR3 is CASSDWTSGMNEQFF. The CDR3 DNA is TGTGCCAGCAGTGACTGGACTAGCGGGATGAATGAGCAGTTCTTC.

About this clone itself: Other DNA sequences in the same sample also yield this CDR3. The chain carries TRBV11-3 and TRBJ2-1; TRBD2 agrees at 7 bases. J gave up 3 bases and V 6 bases, and 11 bases lay outside the gene matches. This CDR3 spans 16 amino acids. Germline loops: CDR1 SGHNT, CDR2 YENEEA. CDR3: CASSFRQREDYNEQFF. DNA of the CDR3: TGTGCCAGCAGTTTTCGCCAGCGGGAAGACTACAATGAGCAGTTCTTC.

This chain uses TRBV28 with TRBJ2-3; the D gene is possibly TRBD1 (6 bases). CDR3 length: 14 residues. Trimming shortened V by 8 bases and J by 4 bases, and 16 bases separated the two germline ends. The V gene's germline CDR1 is MDHEN and CDR2 SYDVKM. For the CDR3, the DNA is TGTGCCAGCTCCCACAGGGTTGGGGCAGATACGCAGTATTTT. Its protein product is CASSHRVGADTQYF.